This T cell receptor beta chain was sequenced during a study of T-cell memory formation after mild COVID-19. Each CDR3 protein is one row after TCRdb ran MiXCR on the 5' RACE reads. The data contain 250,000 to 300,000 distinct CDR3 sequences, 15% to 20% of them singletons. V gave up 5 bases and J gave up 3 bases, with 7 bases separating them. The germline gives CDR1 MRHNA, CDR2 SNTAGT. This CDR3 spans 13 amino acids. This clonotype was seen only a few times. The receptor's source is a man between 18 and 35 years old who had mild COVID-19 (a few samples of this study predate the infection). Cell type and time point are not known. The sequenced material came from PBMCs or a T cell subset sorted from them (not recorded which). The genes are TRBV6-4 and TRBJ2-2; D gene unclear. The CDR3: CASSPRDTGELFF. The CDR3 DNA follows: TGTGCCAGCAGTCCCCGGGACACCGGGGAGCTGTTTTTT.